A selection of T cell receptor beta chains follows, all from one sample in a study of shared clonotypes between healthy human individuals. Profiling relied on immunoSEQ multiplex PCR, and the TCRdb table lists in-frame clones only, not all of them. Among about 680,000 clones, 90% to 95% were seen once, and the ten largest hold 24%. Sequencing input: naive CD8+ T cells sorted from blood. All receptors come from a man aged 25-45 years in good health. The CDR3 runs from the conserved cysteine through the conserved F or W. D genes are given only for firm matches. Clone size appears in some rows only: once, few, many, or a class for an expanded clone.

D | size | J | V | length | CDR3 | DNA
- | - | TRBJ2-1 | TRBV6-6 | 16 | CASSYSGQNRYNEQFF | TGTGCCAGCAGTTACTCGGGTCAGAACCGTTACAATGAGCAGTTCTTC
- | - | TRBJ2-1 | TRBV7-3 | 14 | CASSLWSSYNEQFF | TGTGCCAGCAGCTTATGGAGCTCCTACAATGAGCAGTTCTTC
TRBD1 | - | TRBJ2-3 | TRBV11-3 | 15 | CASSFSDRVTDTQYF | TGTGCCAGCAGCTTTTCCGACAGGGTCACAGATACGCAGTATTTT
- | - | TRBJ2-7 | TRBV4-1 | 14 | CASSPAGRSYEQYF | TGCGCCAGCAGCCCCGCAGGGAGAAGCTACGAGCAGTACTTC
TRBD2 | once | TRBJ2-5 | TRBV29-1 | 19 | CSVEDPGTWGLAGGETQYF | TGCAGCGTTGAAGATCCGGGCACCTGGGGACTAGCGGGAGGAGAGACCCAGTACTTC
- | - | TRBJ1-1 | TRBV7-6 | 18 | CASSPRMGQPRGDTEAFF | TGTGCCAGCAGCCCGCGTATGGGGCAGCCACGGGGAGACACTGAAGCTTTCTTT
TRBD1 | once | TRBJ1-1 | TRBV5-1 | 14 | CASSSRTGPTEAFF | TGCGCCAGCAGCTCCAGGACAGGTCCCACTGAAGCTTTCTTT
TRBD1 | once | TRBJ2-7 | TRBV27 | 16 | CASSSGRTGVSYEQYF | TGTGCCAGCAGTTCTGGTAGAACAGGGGTCTCCTACGAGCAGTACTTC
TRBD1 | - | TRBJ1-5 | TRBV29-1 | 14 | CSVEEVGGDQPQHF | TGCAGCGTTGAAGAGGTAGGGGGCGATCAGCCCCAGCATTTT
TRBD1 | - | TRBJ1-2 | TRBV6-6 | 14 | CASSYGGQAYGYTF | TGTGCCAGCAGTTACGGTGGACAGGCCTATGGCTACACCTTC
- | - | TRBJ2-7 | TRBV11-2 | 13 | CASSLEAGYEQYF | TGTGCCAGCAGCTTAGAGGCCGGCTACGAGCAGTACTTC